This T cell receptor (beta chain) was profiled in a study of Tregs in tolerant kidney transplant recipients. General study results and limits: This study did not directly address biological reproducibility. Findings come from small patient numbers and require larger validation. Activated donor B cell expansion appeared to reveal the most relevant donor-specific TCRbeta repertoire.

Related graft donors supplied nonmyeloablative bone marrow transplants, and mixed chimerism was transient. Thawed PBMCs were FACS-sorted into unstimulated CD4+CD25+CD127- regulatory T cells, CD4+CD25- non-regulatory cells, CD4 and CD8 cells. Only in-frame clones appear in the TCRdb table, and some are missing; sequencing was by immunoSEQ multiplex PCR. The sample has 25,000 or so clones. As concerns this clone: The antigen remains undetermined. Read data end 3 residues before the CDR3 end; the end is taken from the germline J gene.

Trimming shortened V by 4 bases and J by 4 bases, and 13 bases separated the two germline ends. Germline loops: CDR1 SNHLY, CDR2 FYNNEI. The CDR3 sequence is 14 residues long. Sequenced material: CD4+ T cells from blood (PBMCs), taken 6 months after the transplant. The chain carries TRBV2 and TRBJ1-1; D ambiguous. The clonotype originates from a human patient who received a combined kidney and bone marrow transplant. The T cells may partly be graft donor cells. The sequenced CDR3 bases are TGTGCCAGCAGTGTCAGGAAACCGAGCACTGAA. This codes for CASSVRKPSTE. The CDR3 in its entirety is CASSVRKPSTEAFF.